A selection of T cell receptor beta chains follows, all from one sample in a study of Ad26.COV2.S vaccination and SARS-CoV-2 variants. Sequenced by immunoSEQ multiplex PCR; TCRdb stores in-frame clones only, minus some. Seen here are 200,000 to 300,000 clones, approximately 87% observed once, and the top ten hold about 10%. The material was peripheral blood, obtained in a trial of Ad26.COV2.S vaccine versus placebo. These receptors originate from a person aged 18-60 years who received the Ad26.COV2.S COVID-19 vaccine or a placebo. Each CDR3 is given with its conserved first and last residue. The D gene is left open where the match is weak. Part of the rows lack a size; the others show once, few, many or a class for expanded clones.

>TRBJ2-1|-|TRBV27|-
CASSHRGPQFF
TGTGCCAGCAGTCACCGGGGCCCGCAGTTCTTC
>TRBJ1-4|few|TRBV5-1|-
CASSPWDAEGEKLFF
TGCGCCAGCAGCCCCTGGGACGCCGAGGGCGAAAAACTGTTTTTT
>TRBJ2-5|-|TRBV6-5|TRBD1
CASSYDRELPETQYF
TGTGCCAGCAGTTACGACAGGGAGCTGCCGGAGACCCAGTACTTC
>TRBJ1-1|few|TRBV5-6|-
CASSWGRPNTEAFF
TGTGCCAGCAGCTGGGGCCGGCCAAACACTGAAGCTTTCTTT
>TRBJ2-1|-|TRBV28|-
CASSLAGTTADNEQFF
TGTGCCAGCAGTTTAGCCGGAACTACGGCGGACAATGAGCAGTTCTTC
>TRBJ2-2|-|TRBV28|-
CASRQQGLGTGELFF
TGTGCCAGCAGACAACAGGGTTTGGGCACCGGGGAGCTGTTTTTT
>TRBJ2-7|-|TRBV19|TRBD1
CASSRAGQGAYEQYF
TGTGCCAGTAGTAGAGCAGGACAGGGCGCCTACGAGCAGTACTTC
>TRBJ2-1|-|TRBV5-1|TRBD2
CASSLASLGSGSRYNEQFF
TGCGCCAGCAGCTTAGCCTCCTTAGGTAGCGGGAGTCGGTACAATGAGCAGTTCTTC
>TRBJ1-2|-|TRBV29-1|TRBD1
CSVAPSQGAHGYTF
TGCAGCGTGGCCCCTTCACAGGGGGCCCATGGCTACACCTTC
>TRBJ2-5|-|TRBV28|TRBD2
CASSLSGRGAEETQYF
TGTGCCAGCAGTTTATCGGGGCGGGGGGCTGAAGAGACCCAGTACTTC
>TRBJ2-7|once|TRBV5-4|TRBD2
CASSLESPSGRAEQYF
TGTGCCAGCAGCTTAGAGTCCCCTAGCGGGAGGGCCGAGCAGTACTTC
>TRBJ1-2|-|TRBV20-1|TRBD1
CGGQGLSGYTF
TGCGGGGGACAGGGACTCTCTGGCTACACCTTC
>TRBJ1-1|once|TRBV2|-
CASSGPGRTNTEAFF
TGTGCCAGCAGTGGCCCGGGACGTACGAACACTGAAGCTTTCTTT
>TRBJ1-6|-|TRBV18|TRBD1
CASSHGTGRGSPLHF
TGTGCCAGCTCTCACGGGACAGGGCGCGGATCACCCCTCCACTTT
>TRBJ1-3|-|TRBV4-1|-
CASSQEGGSIGNTIYF
TGCGCCAGCAGCCAAGAAGGGGGGTCAATTGGAAACACCATATATTTT
>TRBJ2-1|-|TRBV4-1|-
CASSQERGQSYNEQFF
TGCGCCAGCAGCCAAGAGCGAGGGCAGTCCTACAATGAGCAGTTCTTC
>TRBJ1-1|-|TRBV18|-
CASSPRGGATEAFF
TGTGCCAGCTCACCCCGGGGAGGGGCCACTGAAGCTTTCTTT
>TRBJ1-2|-|TRBV9|-
CASSVGTDQNYGYTF
TGTGCCAGCAGCGTAGGGACAGACCAGAACTATGGCTACACCTTC
>TRBJ2-3|once|TRBV12-5|TRBD2
CASGLVLGTSGSDTQYF
TGTGCTAGTGGTTTGGTACTGGGGACTAGCGGGTCTGATACGCAGTATTTT
>TRBJ2-3|-|TRBV6-1|-
CASSEGGRASTDTQYF
TGTGCCAGCAGTGAAGGAGGCAGGGCCAGCACAGATACGCAGTATTTT
>TRBJ2-2|-|TRBV28|-
CASSFSLSLLTGELFF
TGTGCCAGCAGTTTTTCCCTCTCACTGCTCACCGGGGAGCTGTTTTTT
>TRBJ2-3|-|TRBV28|TRBD2
CASSLGTSGRTDTQYF
TGTGCCAGCAGTTTAGGGACTAGCGGGAGAACAGATACGCAGTATTTT
>TRBJ1-1|-|TRBV27|-
CASSLSRGAVEAFF
TGTGCCAGCAGTTTATCTCGGGGCGCGGTTGAAGCTTTCTTT
>TRBJ1-5|-|TRBV7-8|-
CASSLGRVGFAQHF
TGTGCCAGCAGCTTAGGGAGGGTGGGTTTCGCCCAGCATTTT
>TRBJ2-2|-|TRBV7-2|-
CASSSALIGGGELFF
TGTGCCAGCAGCTCGGCCCTTATAGGGGGCGGGGAGCTGTTTTTT
>TRBJ1-2|-|TRBV10-3|-
CAIKGGQAITGGDGYTF
TGTGCCATCAAGGGGGGGCAGGCGATCACGGGAGGAGATGGCTACACCTTC
>TRBJ1-1|once|TRBV5-5|-
CASSYPRADTEAFF
TGTGCCAGCAGCTATCCTAGGGCGGACACTGAAGCTTTCTTT
>TRBJ1-3|-|TRBV6-5|-
CASSFTMGPRNTIYF
TGTGCCAGCAGTTTTACAATGGGACCGCGGAACACCATATATTTT
>TRBJ2-3|few|TRBV10-2|TRBD2
CATTSGTDTQYF
TGCGCCACCACTAGCGGCACAGATACGCAGTATTTT
>TRBJ1-4|-|TRBV18|-
CASSLPGLMNEKLFF
TGTGCCAGCTCGCTTCCGGGACTGATGAATGAAAAACTGTTTTTT
>TRBJ1-5|once|TRBV6-6|-
CASSYAGSNQPQHF
TGTGCCAGCAGTTATGCGGGGAGCAATCAGCCCCAGCATTTT
>TRBJ2-3|-|TRBV6-2/TRBV6-3|TRBD2
CASSRGLAGNTDTQYF
TGTGCCAGCAGCCGGGGACTAGCGGGGAACACAGATACGCAGTATTTT
>TRBJ1-6|-|TRBV4-2|TRBD1
CASSPTRDRNSPLHF
TGTGCCAGCAGCCCTACCCGGGACAGGAATTCACCCCTCCACTTT
>TRBJ2-7|-|TRBV7-2|TRBD2
CASSLVGGDEQYF
TGTGCCAGCAGCTTAGTGGGAGGGGACGAGCAGTACTTC
>TRBJ2-5|-|TRBV5-4|-
CASSLLETQYF
TGTGCCAGCAGCTTGTTGGAGACCCAGTACTTC
>TRBJ1-4|few|TRBV5-8|-
CASSLGREKLFF
TGTGCCAGCAGCTTAGGTAGAGAAAAACTGTTTTTT
>TRBJ1-4|-|TRBV7-6|-
CASSLDQGPNEKLFF
TGTGCCAGCAGCTTAGATCAGGGGCCAAATGAAAAACTGTTTTTT
>TRBJ2-3|-|TRBV28|-
CASSHTNLHGGDTQYF
TGTGCCAGCAGTCACACTAATCTGCACGGTGGAGATACGCAGTATTTT
>TRBJ2-3|-|TRBV6-6|-
CASSSDYTQYF
TGTGCCAGCAGTTCCGACTATACGCAGTATTTT
>TRBJ1-5|-|TRBV19|-
CASSMEGGNQPQHF
TGTGCCAGTAGTATGGAAGGGGGGAATCAGCCCCAGCATTTT
>TRBJ2-7|-|TRBV5-5|TRBD2
CASSPLAGGWEQYF
TGTGCCAGCAGCCCACTAGCGGGAGGGTGGGAGCAGTACTTC
>TRBJ2-3|-|TRBV28|-
CASRDFTDTQYF
TGTGCCAGTCGGGACTTTACAGATACGCAGTATTTT
>TRBJ1-5|many|TRBV23-1|TRBD1
CASTRPRGQGHSQPQHF
TGCGCCAGCACTAGACCCCGAGGACAGGGGCATAGTCAGCCCCAGCATTTT
>TRBJ1-2|few|TRBV19|TRBD1
CASSTDRGGYYTF
TGTGCCAGTAGTACAGACAGGGGCGGATACTACACCTTC
>TRBJ2-3|once|TRBV9|TRBD1
CASSVRGGGDTQYF
TGTGCCAGCAGCGTTAGAGGGGGCGGTGATACGCAGTATTTT
>TRBJ2-3|-|TRBV6-1|TRBD2
CASSATSGGATDTQYF
TGTGCCAGCAGTGCGACTAGCGGGGGGGCAACAGATACGCAGTATTTT
>TRBJ2-7|-|TRBV7-6|TRBD2
CASSLGTSGSLGEQYF
TGTGCCAGCAGCTTAGGCACTAGCGGGAGTTTAGGCGAGCAGTACTTC